The 13 T cell receptor beta chains below were found in one sample sequenced in a study of immune aging and cytomegalovirus after organ transplant. No antigen has been assigned to these receptors. Cells were captured in microwells, and libraries were made with BD Rhapsody targeted mRNA and AbSeq chemistry. TCRdb fed the single-cell sequencing reads into MiXCR, producing one record per CDR3 protein. Here the sample spans approximately 22,000 distinct CDR3 sequences, around 34% being singletons. The time point was: five sample-tagged time points from pre-transplant (day -1) to day 368 post-transplant, pooled. This sample comprised CMV peptide-activated CD4+ and CD8+ T cells sorted from blood, obtained at five time points, pooled. Noted subset: sorted CD8+CD137+ and CD4+CD154+ T cells after around 12 h CMV IE-1 peptide stimulation. These receptor sequences come from a female donor who had a heart transplant and CMV viremia.

The V and J genes are TRBV12-3 or TRBV12-4 and TRBJ2-2; 10 positions agree with TRBD1. CDR3 size: 15 residues. V shed 4 bases, J shed 4 bases, and the junction held 3 bases outside the gene matches. CDR3 nucleotide sequence: TGTGCCAGCAGTTCCCGGACAGGGGGCACCGGGGAGCTGTTTTTT. It translates to CASSSRTGGTGELFF.

This rearrangement joins TRBV5-1 to TRBJ1-4; D gene unclear. This CDR3 spans 13 amino acids. The germline V gene encodes CDR1 SGHRS and CDR2 YFSETQ. With 0 bases removed from V and 8 bases from J, the gap between germline ends came to 8 bases. The CDR3 DNA is TGCGCCAGCAGCTTGGAGTTGGGAGAAAAACTGTTTTTT. This codes for CASSLELGEKLFF. The full variable domain, its missing parts supplied by reference TRBV5-1 and TRBJ1-4, is KAGVTQTPRYLIKTRGQQVTLSCSPISGHRSVSWYQQTPGQGLQFLFEYFSETQRNKGNFPGRFSGRQFSNSRSEMNVSTLELGDSALYLCASSLELGEKLFFGSGTQLSVL.

In its sample, this clonotype was seen many times. The V call is TRBV5-1, the J call TRBJ1-2; 8 positions agree with TRBD1. The CDR3 loop spans 14 amino acids. Germline loops: CDR1 SGHRS, CDR2 YFSETQ. The V and J ends lost 5 bases and 3 bases, in that order; junction bases with no gene match: 6. The CDR3 loop is CASRGTGEDYGYTF. CDR3 nucleotide sequence: TGCGCCAGCAGGGGGACAGGAGAAGACTATGGCTACACCTTC.

The chain employs TRBV30 and TRBJ2-3; D unclear. Trimming removed 3 bases from V and 5 bases from J, with 12 bases in between. This CDR3 contains 13 residues. CDR1 GTSNPN and CDR2 SVGIG come from the germline V gene (reference sequence). In DNA, the CDR3 is TGTGCCTGGAGGATGTCGACCCTAGATACGCAGTATTTT. As protein: CAWRMSTLDTQYF.

This sequence joins TRBV20-1 and TRBJ1-1, with a weak D call TRBD1 (5 bases). Germline assignment: CDR1 DFQATT and CDR2 SNEGSKA (reference sequence). This CDR3 is 12 amino acids long. The V end lost 8 bases, the J end lost 4 bases, and 14 bases lay between the germline ends. The CDR3: CSLPRRGTEAFF. For the CDR3, the DNA is TGCAGTCTCCCCAGGAGGGGCACTGAAGCTTTCTTT.

This clonotype was observed at least ten times. One junction end disagrees with the germline gene, perhaps due to a read error. The genes are TRBV5-1 and TRBJ1-1, with unresolved D. There are 12 residues in the CDR3. CDR1 and CDR2 from the germline V gene are SGHRS and YFSETQ. The CDR3 reads CASGLGWTEAFF. CDR3 coding DNA: TGCGCCAGCGGCTTGGGATGGACTGAAGCTTTCTTT.

By share, this clonotype counts as medium-sized. V usage is TRBV5-1 and J usage is TRBJ2-1; 15 positions agree with TRBD2. This CDR3 has 17 amino acids. Germline CDR1 is SGHRS and CDR2 is YFSETQ. J was trimmed by 0 bases and V by 4 bases; bases with no gene match: 2. CDR3 residues: CASSAGLAGGSYNEQFF. The CDR3 DNA reads as TGCGCCAGCAGCGCGGGACTAGCGGGAGGCTCCTACAATGAGCAGTTCTTC.

V and J are TRBV7-2 and TRBJ2-3; 11 nucleotides agree with TRBD2. Germline assignment: CDR1 SGHTA and CDR2 FQGNSA. Unmatched junction bases numbered 14, after V lost 5 bases and J lost 4 bases. CDR3 size: 18 residues. In DNA, the CDR3 is TGTGCCAGCAGCCCAGGACTAGCGGGTATCACCTCCTCAGATACGCAGTATTTT. It encodes CASSPGLAGITSSDTQYF.

This clonotype was recorded many times. The V call is TRBV19, the J call TRBJ2-2, with D perhaps assigned TRBD1 or TRBD2 (5 bases each). The V and J ends lost 7 bases and 5 bases respectively, with 14 bases between them. The length of the CDR3 is 14 residues. Germline V gene sequence: CDR1 LNHDA, CDR2 SQIVND (reference sequence). DNA for the CDR3: TGTGCCAGTAAGGCAGGGACGGGGACCGGGGAGCTGTTTTTT. Translated, it gives CASKAGTGTGELFF.

Comment on this clonotype: As the CDR3 is not closed by the conserved phenylalanine or tryptophan, this likely results from a read error. The chain joins TRBV6-5 to TRBJ1-5; weak D call: TRBD1 (6 bases). This CDR3 has 14 amino acids. Germline V gene sequence: CDR1 MNHEY, CDR2 SVGAGI. V lost 5 bases to trimming and J lost 4 bases, with 12 bases between them. CDR3 protein: CASSPRTENQPQHL. The CDR3 nucleotides are TGTGCCAGCAGTCCCCGGACAGAGAATCAGCCCCAGCATCTT.

The V gene is TRBV2, the J gene TRBJ2-7; D may be TRBD1 or TRBD2 (6 bases each). V gave up 5 bases and J gave up 6 bases, with 23 bases separating them. CDR1 and CDR2 from the germline V gene are SNHLY and FYNNEI. The CDR3 has 16 residues. The CDR3 reads CASSSYGGAGLSEQYF. The CDR3 DNA follows: TGTGCCAGCAGTTCGTACGGGGGCGCTGGTTTGTCCGAGCAGTACTTC.

In its sample, this clonotype was seen many times. V is TRBV7-8 and J is TRBJ2-2; 7 bases fit TRBD1. Germline lookup yields CDR1 SGHVS and CDR2 FQNEAQ. V trimming: 3 bases; J trimming: 4 bases; junction bases outside the gene matches: 5. The CDR3 sequence is 15 residues long. CDR3 nucleotides: TGTGCCAGCAGCTTTTGGACAGGCGGCACCGGGGAGCTGTTTTTT. Its protein is CASSFWTGGTGELFF.

This clonotype was detected many times. The J gene is TRBJ2-7, the V gene TRBV19; D may be TRBD1 (5 bases). Germline CDR1 is LNHDA and CDR2 is SQIVND (reference sequence). The CDR3 covers 13 residues. With 5 bases removed from V and 3 bases from J, the gap between germline ends came to 11 bases. The CDR3 spells CASSCDRDYEQYF. In DNA form, the CDR3 reads TGTGCCAGTAGTTGCGACAGAGACTACGAGCAGTACTTC.